The 11 T cell receptor beta chains given below trace back to one sample, sequenced in a study of blood T cell repertoires in COVID-19. Produced via immunoSEQ multiplex PCR; TCRdb's table is partial and in-frame only. The table lists 100,000 or so clones, approximately 92% of them singletons. The sequenced sample was peripheral blood. Receptors originate from a man in his fifties or sixties with active COVID-19.

The chain has TRBV24-1 and TRBJ2-5; TRBD2 is a possible D gene (6 bases). Germline CDR1 and CDR2: KGHDR and SFDVKD. CDR3 size: 16 residues. With 2 bases removed from V and 5 bases from J, the gap between germline ends came to 17 bases. The CDR3 spells CATSDSTGPGGETQYF. The CDR3 nucleotides read TGTGCCACCAGTGATTCGACCGGGCCAGGAGGGGAGACCCAGTACTTC.

This clone was observed a single time. The V gene is TRBV28, the J gene TRBJ2-3; 7 nucleotides line up with TRBD2. The germline gives CDR1 MDHEN, CDR2 SYDVKM. The CDR3 length is 15 residues. Losses at the gene ends were 6 bases for V and 0 bases for J; bases not matched to a gene: 6. CDR3 in amino acids: CASRRSGVSTDTQYF. CDR3 coding DNA: TGTGCCAGCAGGAGAAGCGGGGTCAGCACAGATACGCAGTATTTT.

The genes are TRBV10-1 and TRBJ2-7; TRBD1 aligns across 7 bases. The ends lost 6 bases at V and 8 bases at J; junction bases unmatched: 10. The CDR3 runs to 13 residues. Germline-derived CDR1 and CDR2 are WNHNN and SYGVQD (reference sequence). The CDR3 coding sequence is TGCGCCAGCAGCGGGGACAGCCAGCACCAGCAGTACTTC. It encodes CASSGDSQHQQYF.

This sequence joins TRBV7-9 and TRBJ1-3; D might be TRBD1 (5 bases). The length of the CDR3 is 15 residues. V lost 6 bases to trimming and J lost 0 bases, with 12 bases between them. The V gene's germline CDR1 is SEHNR and CDR2 FQNEAQ (reference sequence). The CDR3 DNA reads as TGTGCCAGCAGGACAGATTTTAGCTCTGGAAACACCATATATTTT. Its translation is CASRTDFSSGNTIYF.

In its sample, this clone was seen a few times. The V and J genes are TRBV24-1 and TRBJ2-3; 7 positions agree with TRBD2. The CDR3 is 17 residues long. V was clipped by 4 bases and J by 2 bases; unmatched bases: 11. From germline, CDR1 is KGHDR and CDR2 SFDVKD. The CDR3 DNA reads TGTGCCACCAGTGACATGGTCCTAGCGGAGCTCACAGATACGCAGTATTTT. Protein product: CATSDMVLAELTDTQYF.

The V call is TRBV28, the J call TRBJ2-7; 10 bases agree with TRBD1. CDR3 length: 17 amino acids. Trimming cost V 5 bases and J 3 bases; bases outside gene matches: 13. Germline assignment: CDR1 MDHEN and CDR2 SYDVKM. The CDR3 DNA reads TGTGCCAGCAGTCCCTATCTCACGGACAGGGGGATCTACGAGCAGTACTTC. It yields the protein CASSPYLTDRGIYEQYF.

The rearrangement uses TRBV30 and TRBJ2-3; 8 bases match TRBD1. Per germline, CDR1 GTSNPN and CDR2 SVGIG (reference sequence). CDR3 length: 17 amino acids. With V trimmed by 2 bases and J by 0 bases, 10 bases remained unmatched. CDR3 sequence: CAWSPIKTGVSTDTQYF. The CDR3 DNA reads as TGTGCCTGGAGTCCCATTAAGACAGGGGTCAGCACAGATACGCAGTATTTT.

The chain joins TRBV14 to TRBJ2-2, with 9 bases fitting TRBD1. The CDR3 has 15 residues. After removal of 3 bases from V and 2 bases from J, the junction contained 1 base not matched to a gene. CDR1 and CDR2 from the germline V gene are SGHDN and FVKESK. The CDR3 coding sequence is TGTGCCAGCAGCCAGACAGGGGGTAACACCGGGGAGCTGTTTTTT. This gives the protein CASSQTGGNTGELFF.

This clone was found once. The V gene is TRBV24-1, the J gene TRBJ2-5; TRBD2 matches at 9 bases. In germline, CDR1 is KGHDR, CDR2 SFDVKD. This CDR3 has 16 amino acids. V trimming: 4 bases; J trimming: 5 bases; junction bases outside the gene matches: 10. This CDR3 is CATSDRAAGGTETQYF. The CDR3 nucleotides are TGTGCCACCAGTGACCGGGCAGCGGGAGGTACGGAGACCCAGTACTTC.

This clone has only one observation. The chain joins TRBV18 to TRBJ2-2; possible D gene TRBD2, 5 bases. The CDR3 sequence is 16 residues long. Trimming stripped 2 bases from V and 4 bases from J, with 14 bases between. Germline-derived CDR1 and CDR2 are KGHSH and LQKENI. The CDR3 is CASSPISWSGTGELFF. The CDR3 nucleotides read TGTGCCAGCTCACCAATCTCCTGGAGCGGCACCGGGGAGCTGTTTTTT. Full variable domain (missing parts from reference TRBV18 and TRBJ2-2): NAGVMQNPRHLVRRRGQEARLRCSPMKGHSHVYWYRQLPEEGLKFMVYLQKENIIDESGMPKERFSAEFPKEGPSILRIQQVVRGDSAAYFCASSPISWSGTGELFFGEGSRLTVL.

The chain employs TRBV6-5 and TRBJ2-4, with D maybe TRBD2 (5 bases). The CDR3 sequence is 14 residues long. With 6 bases removed from V and 6 bases from J, the gap between germline ends came to 15 bases. Germline V lookup: CDR1 MNHEY, CDR2 SVGAGI. Written as DNA, the CDR3 is TGTGCCAGCAGATCTCCCGCCGAGGGAAACATTCAGTACTTC. This gives the protein CASRSPAEGNIQYF.